A single sample is the source of the 29 T cell receptor beta chains below, sequenced in a study of early T cells in non-severe SARS-CoV-2 infection. TCRdb reprocessed the 5' RACE reads via MiXCR and lists one record per CDR3 protein. The sample shows under 70,000 distinct CDR3 sequences, 10% to 15% of them seen only once. The sequenced sample consisted of whole blood. The receptors were gathered from an adult who was a healthcare worker with PCR-confirmed SARS-CoV-2 infection or an uninfected control (not recorded which).

This clonotype was seen many times. The DNA for the CDR3 is TGCGCCAGCAGCGAAGGGACAGCTGAAGCTTTCTTT. This codes for CASSEGTAEAFF. This chain connects TRBV5-1 to TRBJ1-1; 7 nucleotides match TRBD1. V lost 4 bases to trimming and J lost 6 bases; unmatched junction nucleotides: 3. This CDR3 contains 12 residues. CDR1 and CDR2 (germline): SGHRS, YFSETQ.

This clonotype has at least ten counts. The V and J genes are TRBV20-1 and TRBJ1-4; D possibly corresponds to TRBD1 (5 bases). Germline V gives CDR1 DFQATT, CDR2 SNEGSKA (reference sequence). The V and J ends lost 0 bases and 4 bases respectively, with 12 bases between them. The CDR3 has 15 amino acids. The CDR3 DNA sequence: TGCAGTGCTAGAGAGGCCGGGACTGTTAATGAAAAACTGTTTTTT. Amino acids: CSAREAGTVNEKLFF.

This clonotype came up a few times. The V gene is TRBV11-2, the J gene TRBJ2-3, with 7 bases fitting TRBD1. The germline V gene has CDR1 SGHAT and CDR2 FQNNGV. The CDR3 length is 15 residues. V dropped 0 bases and J dropped 2; count of bases not matched to a gene: 2. As DNA, the CDR3 is TGTGCCAGCAGCTTAGAAGGGGGCGTCACAGATACGCAGTATTTT. It is translated as CASSLEGGVTDTQYF.

The chain has TRBV2 and TRBJ1-2, with TRBD1 identical over 9 bases. CDR1 and CDR2 from the germline V gene are SNHLY and FYNNEI. Trimming removed 6 bases from V and 4 bases from J; junction bases left unmatched: 6. CDR3 size: 14 residues. This chain's CDR3 is CASRDPGQGYGYTF. CDR3 coding DNA: TGTGCCAGCAGGGACCCGGGACAGGGCTATGGCTACACCTTC.

The sample holds a few counts of this clonotype. V usage is TRBV11-2 and J usage is TRBJ2-1, with 11 bases that match TRBD2. V dropped 5 bases and J dropped 7; count of bases not matched to a gene: 4. This CDR3 has 14 amino acids. CDR1 and CDR2 from the germline V gene are SGHAT and FQNNGV. CDR3 sequence reads: CASSISGRGNEQFF. The CDR3 nucleotides read TGTGCCAGCAGCATTAGCGGGAGGGGGAATGAGCAGTTCTTC.

In its sample, this clonotype was seen a few times. The rearrangement joins TRBV6-2 or TRBV6-3 to TRBJ2-6, with no clear D. Trimming shortened V by 6 bases and J by 12 bases, and 24 bases separated the two germline ends. CDR1 MNHEY and CDR2 SVGEGT come from the germline V gene. CDR3 length equals 16 residues. The chain's CDR3 is CASSSETHPPLFVLTF. The CDR3 DNA reads TGTGCCAGCAGCTCCGAGACGCACCCCCCTCTCTTCGTCCTGACTTTC.

The sample holds a few counts of this clonotype. CDR3 coding DNA: TGTGCCAGCAGCCCCCTCCCCGACTTCTACGAGCAGTACTTC. Translating it yields CASSPLPDFYEQYF. V is TRBV7-9 and J is TRBJ2-7; D is ambiguous. V lost 5 bases, J lost 3 bases, and 14 bases lay in between. The germline V gene has CDR1 SEHNR and CDR2 FQNEAQ (reference sequence). The CDR3 is 14 amino acids.

The V gene is TRBV12-3 or TRBV12-4, the J gene TRBJ2-1; D uncertain. Trimming removed 6 bases from V and 0 bases from J, with 12 bases in between. CDR3 size: 15 residues. CDR3 residues: CASSPSVSSYNEQFF. In DNA, the CDR3 is TGTGCCAGCAGCCCATCAGTGAGCTCCTACAATGAGCAGTTCTTC.

This clonotype has only a few counts. V usage is TRBV6-1 and J usage is TRBJ2-3; 8 bases map to TRBD1. CDR1 and CDR2 from the germline V gene are MNHNS and SASEGT. This CDR3 has 15 amino acids. V trimming: 1 base; J trimming: 2 bases; junction bases outside the gene matches: 2. The CDR3 bases are TGTGCCAGCAGTGAAGGGACAGGGCACACAGATACGCAGTATTTT. Amino acids: CASSEGTGHTDTQYF.

The V call is TRBV18, the J call TRBJ2-3; D is possibly TRBD2 (5 bases). V shed 0 bases and J shed 8 bases, with 15 bases lying between them. The CDR3 is 15 amino acids. The germline gives CDR1 KGHSH, CDR2 LQKENI. DNA of the CDR3: TGTGCCAGCTCACCACCGGAAAGCGGTCGGGGTACGCAGTATTTT. It is translated as CASSPPESGRGTQYF.

This chain joins TRBV18 and TRBJ2-5; 9 bases match TRBD2. The J segment lost 2 bases and the V segment lost 5 bases, leaving 6 bases of the junction unmatched. The CDR3 contains 15 residues. Germline lookup yields CDR1 KGHSH and CDR2 LQKENI. The CDR3 protein is CASSVTSGEQETQYF. CDR3 nucleotide sequence: TGTGCCAGCTCAGTGACTAGCGGTGAGCAAGAGACCCAGTACTTC.

This clonotype was seen more than once but under ten times. The V gene is TRBV20-1, the J gene TRBJ2-2; 9 bases align to TRBD2. The ends lost 3 bases at V and 7 bases at J; junction bases unmatched: 9. The CDR3 is 15 amino acids. Looked up from germline, CDR1 is DFQATT and CDR2 is SNEGSKA (reference sequence). CDR3 in DNA: TGCAGTGCTAGTAAGGCGGGAGGGCCTTTCGGGGAGCTGTTTTTT. Translated: CSASKAGGPFGELFF.

The rearrangement links TRBV9 to TRBJ1-6; a possible D gene is TRBD1 (5 bases). V was clipped by 0 bases and J by 7 bases, with 11 bases between them. Germline lookup yields CDR1 SGDLS and CDR2 YYNGEE. CDR3 length: 15 amino acids. CDR3 sequence reads: CASSVAGTLNSPLHF. CDR3 bases: TGTGCCAGCAGCGTAGCAGGGACCCTGAATTCACCCCTCCACTTT.

This clonotype was counted only a few times. The rearrangement joins TRBV20-1 to TRBJ1-1, with no clear D. The CDR3 runs 15 residues. The germline V and J ends were trimmed by 1 base and 4 bases, with 16 bases remaining between them. Germline V lookup: CDR1 DFQATT, CDR2 SNEGSKA (reference sequence). As DNA, the CDR3 is TGCAGTGCTAGAGGGCCACAATTATCGGGCACTGAAGCTTTCTTT. Its protein product is CSARGPQLSGTEAFF.

This clonotype was counted ten times or more. The V gene is TRBV29-1, the J gene TRBJ2-1; TRBD2 matches 14 bases. In germline, CDR1 is SQVTM, CDR2 ANQGSEA. V dropped 4 bases and J dropped 7; count of bases not matched to a gene: 6. The CDR3 covers 15 residues. CDR3 loop: CSVGMTSGRGNEQFF. CDR3 bases: TGCAGCGTTGGTATGACTAGCGGGAGGGGGAATGAGCAGTTCTTC.

The chain is built from TRBV6-2 or TRBV6-3 and TRBJ2-5, with D possibly TRBD2 on 6 matching bases. The germline V and J ends were trimmed by 6 bases and 2 bases, with 16 bases remaining between them. The CDR3 contains 15 residues. Germline loops: CDR1 MNHEY, CDR2 SVGEGT. DNA for the CDR3: TGTGCCAGCAGACCCCCCCGGGGGTTACAAGAGACCCAGTACTTC. Amino acids: CASRPPRGLQETQYF.

This clonotype was recorded a few times. The gene calls are TRBV4-1 and TRBJ1-6, with D hard to call. Trimming cost V 0 bases and J 8 bases, with 11 bases left between them. Germline V gene data show CDR1 as MGHRA and CDR2 as YSYEKL. The CDR3 spans 15 residues. The DNA for the CDR3 is TGCGCCAGCAGCCAAGATCCGGGGATCGATTCACCCCTCCACTTT. Translation: CASSQDPGIDSPLHF.

The table lists this clonotype with many counts. The rearrangement links TRBV2 to TRBJ2-3, with 11 bases aligning to TRBD2. Trimming cost V 1 base and J 2 bases; bases outside gene matches: 8. This CDR3 spans 18 amino acids. Germline CDR1 reads SNHLY; CDR2 reads FYNNEI. In nucleotides, the CDR3 is TGTGCCAGCAGTGAAGGTTCTAGCGGGAGGAGGTTCACAGATACGCAGTATTTT. This codes for CASSEGSSGRRFTDTQYF. Full variable domain (remainder filled in from reference TRBV2 and TRBJ2-3): EPEVTQTPSHQVTQMGQEVILRCVPISNHLYFYWYRQILGQKVEFLVSFYNNEISEKSEIFDDQFSVERPDGSNFTLKIRSTKLEDSAMYFCASSEGSSGRRFTDTQYFGPGTRLTVL.

This clonotype turned up a few times. V and J are TRBV4-3 and TRBJ1-2; D is undetermined. V gave up 2 bases and J gave up 5 bases, with 12 bases separating them. The germline V gene has CDR1 LGHNA and CDR2 YSLEER. The CDR3 sequence is 14 residues long. The CDR3 DNA is TGCGCCAGCAGCCAACGAATAAAACAGTATGGCTACACCTTC. Encoded protein: CASSQRIKQYGYTF.

This clonotype ranks as medium-sized. The CDR3 reads CALERDRGTDTEAFF. The CDR3 DNA reads TGTGCCTTGGAAAGGGACAGGGGGACGGACACTGAAGCTTTCTTT. This chain links TRBV30 with TRBJ1-1; 11 nucleotides line up with TRBD1. CDR3 length: 15 residues. Looked up from germline, CDR1 is GTSNPN and CDR2 is SVGIG (reference sequence). Germline trimming cut 7 bases from V and 3 bases from J; bases unmatched to any gene: 10.

The chain couples TRBV7-2 to TRBJ1-1; D not certain. This CDR3 region has 11 residues. Deletions cut 1 base from V and 7 bases from J, with 4 bases between. The germline CDR1 and CDR2 sequences are SGHTA and FQGNSA. CDR3 amino acids: CASSLGREAFF. The DNA of the CDR3 is TGTGCCAGCAGCTTAGGCCGTGAAGCTTTCTTT. Full variable domain (rest looked up from reference TRBV7-2 and TRBJ1-1): GAGVSQSPSNKVTEKGKDVELRCDPISGHTALYWYRQSLGQGLEFLIYFQGNSAPDKSGLPSDRFSAERTGGSVSTLTIQRTQQEDSAVYLCASSLGREAFFGQGTRLTVV.

A few counts support this clonotype. The rearrangement links TRBV28 to TRBJ2-5; tentative D call: TRBD2 (5 bases). This CDR3 comprises 12 residues. V was shortened by 8 bases and J by 0 bases, with 7 bases between the two germline ends. Per germline, CDR1 MDHEN and CDR2 SYDVKM. CDR3 nucleotide sequence: TGTGCCAGCGAGGGAAACCAAGAGACCCAGTACTTC. Translated: CASEGNQETQYF.

This clonotype was seen a few times. The rearrangement links TRBV12-3 or TRBV12-4 to TRBJ2-1, with 10 bases lining up with TRBD2. Trimming took 6 bases from V and 9 from J; bases not matched to a gene: 8. The CDR3 runs 14 residues. CDR3 sequence: CASSAKAGGSEQFF. The CDR3 DNA sequence: TGTGCCAGCAGCGCAAAAGCGGGAGGGTCTGAGCAGTTCTTC.

V is TRBV29-1 and J is TRBJ2-1, with D perhaps matching TRBD2 (5 bases). Germline CDR1 is SQVTM and CDR2 is ANQGSEA. This CDR3 contains 13 residues. V was shortened by 4 bases and J by 7 bases, with 14 bases between the two germline ends. CDR3 coding DNA: TGCAGCGTTGTGGGAGCGGTTAGGAATGAGCAGTTCTTC. Protein product: CSVVGAVRNEQFF.

The chain links TRBV6-6 to TRBJ2-7; the match to TRBD1 covers 12 bases. This CDR3 has 15 amino acids. With V trimmed by 2 bases and J by 9 bases, 8 bases remained unmatched. Germline V lookup: CDR1 MNHNY, CDR2 SVGAGI (reference sequence). For the CDR3, the DNA is TGTGCCAGCAGTTACCCGGGACAGGGGGCGTATGGGCAGTACTTC. Protein: CASSYPGQGAYGQYF.

This clonotype appeared a single time. The chain recombines TRBV29-1 with TRBJ2-2, with TRBD2 as a possible D gene (5 bases). CDR1 is SQVTM, CDR2 ANQGSEA, per germline. CDR3 size: 12 residues. The V and J ends lost 6 bases and 5 bases respectively, with 10 bases between them. The CDR3 protein is CSVMTGTGELFF. DNA of the CDR3: TGCAGCGTAATGACGGGAACCGGGGAGCTGTTTTTT.

The chain employs TRBV12-3 or TRBV12-4 and TRBJ1-5, with D unresolved. This CDR3 region has 10 residues. Trimming removed 8 bases at V and 10 bases at J, with 9 bases between. Written as DNA, the CDR3 is TGTGCCAGCGGAAATTTCCCCCAGCATTTT. This encodes CASGNFPQHF.

The chain employs TRBV28 and TRBJ2-6, with D uncertain. Trimming left V 3 bases short and J 2 bases short, with 8 bases between. Germline V gives CDR1 MDHEN, CDR2 SYDVKM. The CDR3 totals 15 residues. The CDR3 coding sequence is TGTGCCAGCAGTTTGCAGACAACTGGGGCCAACGTCCTGACTTTC. As protein: CASSLQTTGANVLTF.

In this sample, this clonotype turned up many times. J is TRBJ2-2 and V is TRBV5-4; D is possibly TRBD1 or TRBD2 (6 bases each). This CDR3 comprises 16 residues. Looked up from germline, CDR1 is SGHNT and CDR2 is YYREEE (reference sequence). The V end was cut by 0 bases, the J end by 4 bases, with 13 bases between. CDR3: CASSLAGGVVTGELFF. CDR3 bases: TGTGCCAGCAGCTTGGCCGGGGGCGTTGTCACCGGGGAGCTGTTTTTT.